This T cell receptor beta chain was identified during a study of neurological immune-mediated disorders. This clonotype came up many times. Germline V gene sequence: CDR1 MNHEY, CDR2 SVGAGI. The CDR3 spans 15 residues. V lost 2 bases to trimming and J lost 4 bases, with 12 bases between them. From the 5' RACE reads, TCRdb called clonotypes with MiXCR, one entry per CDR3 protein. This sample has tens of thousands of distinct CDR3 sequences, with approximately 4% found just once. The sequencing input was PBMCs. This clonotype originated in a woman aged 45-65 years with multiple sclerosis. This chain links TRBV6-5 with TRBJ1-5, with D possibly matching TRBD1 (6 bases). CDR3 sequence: CASSYRQGINQPQHF. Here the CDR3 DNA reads TGTGCCAGCAGTTACAGGCAGGGGATTAATCAGCCCCAGCATTTT.